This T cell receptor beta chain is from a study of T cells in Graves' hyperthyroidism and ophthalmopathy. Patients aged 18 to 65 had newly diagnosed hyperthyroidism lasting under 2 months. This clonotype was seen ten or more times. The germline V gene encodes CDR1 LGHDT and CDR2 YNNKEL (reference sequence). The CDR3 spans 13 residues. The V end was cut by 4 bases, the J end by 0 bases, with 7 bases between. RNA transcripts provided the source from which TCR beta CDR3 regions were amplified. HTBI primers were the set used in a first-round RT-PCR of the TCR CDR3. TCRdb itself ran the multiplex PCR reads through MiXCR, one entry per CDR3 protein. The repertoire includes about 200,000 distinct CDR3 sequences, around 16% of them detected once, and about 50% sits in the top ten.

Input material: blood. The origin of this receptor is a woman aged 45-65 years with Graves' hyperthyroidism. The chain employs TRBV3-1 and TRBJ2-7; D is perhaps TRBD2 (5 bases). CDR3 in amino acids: CASSRRGSYEQYF. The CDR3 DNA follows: TGTGCCAGCAGCCGACGGGGCTCCTACGAGCAGTACTTC.